These 17 T cell receptor beta chains were sequenced from one sample in a study of cytomegalovirus exposure and HLA in healthy donors. Primers for the PCR totalled 60 Vbeta and 13 Jbeta. Assay: immunoSEQ multiplex PCR; the TCRdb copy retains only in-frame clones and omits some. Of some 210,000 clones in the sample, about four fifths were seen once. Sequencing input: PBMCs. The origin of the receptors is a woman in her forties or fifties in good health and CMV-seropositive.

The chain joins TRBV6-6 to TRBJ2-1, with D maybe TRBD1 (5 bases). Trimming shortened V by 8 bases and J by 6 bases, and 11 bases separated the two germline ends. Germline-derived CDR1 and CDR2 are MNHNY and SVGAGI (reference sequence). The CDR3 totals 12 residues. This CDR3 is CASQTGVNEQFF. CDR3 coding DNA: TGTGCCAGCCAAACAGGAGTCAATGAGCAGTTCTTC.

The genes are TRBV6-5 and TRBJ2-7, with D possibly matching TRBD1 (6 bases). The CDR3 extends over 15 amino acids. The V end was cut by 0 bases, the J end by 7 bases, with 16 bases between. CDR1 is MNHEY and CDR2 is SVGAGI in the germline V gene. As DNA, the CDR3 is TGTGCCAGCAGTTACTCGATACAGGGTTTGTATGAGCAGTACTTC. It yields the protein CASSYSIQGLYEQYF.

V is TRBV2 and J is TRBJ1-1, with a weak D call TRBD1 (5 bases). V shed 7 bases and J shed 2 bases, with 20 bases lying between them. Germline assignment: CDR1 SNHLY and CDR2 FYNNEI. This CDR3 comprises 16 residues. CDR3 region: CASTAPGSHPNTEAFF. CDR3 in DNA: TGTGCCAGCACGGCCCCAGGGTCTCACCCAAACACTGAAGCTTTCTTT.

This clone came up a few times. The rearrangement links TRBV5-8 to TRBJ2-7; 12 bases fit TRBD1. The germline V gene encodes CDR1 SGHTS and CDR2 YDEGEE. V lost 4 bases and J lost 7; bases outside the gene matches: 3. The CDR3 has 13 amino acids. CDR3 sequence (DNA): TGTGCCAGCAGCGGGACAGGGGGCAGAGAGCAGTACTTC. It specifies CASSGTGGREQYF.

The chain is built from TRBV7-2 and TRBJ1-2, with D unclear. V was pared by 3 bases and J by 4 bases, with 12 bases between. The CDR3 contains 14 residues. From germline, CDR1 is SGHTA and CDR2 FQGNSA. CDR3 nucleotides: TGTGCCAGCAGCTTTGACCTACAGAGCTATGGCTACACCTTC. It is translated as CASSFDLQSYGYTF.

V and J are TRBV5-1 and TRBJ2-1; perhaps TRBD2 as D (5 bases). Between the trimmed V and J ends, which lost 4 bases and 3 bases, there was a span of 14 bases. The length of the CDR3 is 15 residues. CDR1 and CDR2 from the germline V gene are SGHRS and YFSETQ. Here the CDR3 reads CASSEDFGDYNEQFF. The CDR3 coding sequence is TGCGCCAGCAGCGAGGACTTCGGAGACTACAATGAGCAGTTCTTC.

The genes are TRBV27 and TRBJ2-7; tentatively, D is TRBD2 (6 bases). Germline CDR1 is MNHEY and CDR2 is SMNVEV (reference sequence). V was pared by 2 bases and J by 0 bases, with 11 bases between. The CDR3 sequence is 15 residues long. The CDR3 is CASSLLARSSYEQYF. CDR3 DNA sequence: TGTGCCAGCAGTTTACTAGCGCGGAGCTCCTACGAGCAGTACTTC.

This chain links TRBV5-5 with TRBJ1-2; D unresolved. Trimming shortened V by 4 bases and J by 8 bases, and 15 bases separated the two germline ends. The CDR3 has 13 residues. Germline V lookup: CDR1 SGHKS, CDR2 YYEKEE (reference sequence). CDR3 nucleotides: TGTGCCAGCAGCGTTGTGGGAGAGAGGGGCTACACCTTC. Its protein product is CASSVVGERGYTF.

CDR3 nucleotide sequence: TGCGCCAGCAGCTGGCGGGGAGACCAAGAGACCCAGTACTTC. This sequence encodes CASSWRGDQETQYF. J is TRBJ2-5 and V is TRBV5-1; maybe TRBD2 (6 bases). V was cut by 3 bases and J by 0 bases, with 9 bases left in between. The germline V gene encodes CDR1 SGHRS and CDR2 YFSETQ. The CDR3 is 14 residues long.

The chain employs TRBV5-1 and TRBJ2-1, with D unclear. V was clipped by 4 bases and J by 6 bases, with 11 bases between them. Per germline, CDR1 SGHRS and CDR2 YFSETQ. The CDR3 extends over 13 amino acids. The CDR3 DNA sequence: TGCGCCAGCAGCCCCGAAACTGGCAATGAGCAGTTCTTC. This gives the protein CASSPETGNEQFF.

The CDR3 reads CASSFGTLGNEQFF. The CDR3, as DNA: TGTGCCAGCAGCTTCGGGACTCTCGGCAATGAGCAGTTCTTC. This chain uses TRBV7-2 with TRBJ2-1, with D maybe TRBD2 (6 bases). Looked up from germline, CDR1 is SGHTA and CDR2 is FQGNSA. This CDR3 is built from 14 residues. The germline V and J ends were trimmed by 3 bases and 6 bases, with 12 bases remaining between them. Based on the CDR3 plus reference TRBV7-2 and TRBJ2-1, the full variable domain is GAGVSQSPSNKVTEKGKDVELRCDPISGHTALYWYRQSLGQGLEFLIYFQGNSAPDKSGLPSDRFSAERTGGSVSTLTIQRTQQEDSAVYLCASSFGTLGNEQFFGPGTRLTVL.

This clone was detected once. The chain joins TRBV5-8 to TRBJ1-1, with TRBD1 matching 7 bases. The CDR3 contains 15 residues. CDR1 and CDR2 (germline): SGHTS, YDEGEE. J was trimmed by 4 bases and V by 2 bases; bases with no gene match: 8. The CDR3 spells CASSLYRGGGTEAFF. In nucleotides, the CDR3 is TGTGCCAGCAGCTTATACAGGGGCGGCGGCACTGAAGCTTTCTTT.

The V call is TRBV10-3, the J call TRBJ1-1, with TRBD1 as a possible D gene (5 bases). Looked up from germline, CDR1 is ENHRY and CDR2 is SYGVKD. The CDR3 is 14 residues long. Deletions cut 6 bases from V and 3 bases from J, with 14 bases between. The CDR3, as DNA: TGTGCCATCAGCTTCCGCGGGGGGGACACTGAAGCTTTCTTT. Amino acid sequence: CAISFRGGDTEAFF.

The genes are TRBV6-5 and TRBJ1-4; D gene uncertain. Trimming took off 2 bases at V and 8 bases at J, with 6 bases between the two ends. Germline CDR1 and CDR2: MNHEY and SVGAGI. The CDR3 has 12 residues. In nucleotides, the CDR3 is TGTGCCAGCAGTTACAACCGGGAAAAACTGTTTTTT. Amino acid sequence: CASSYNREKLFF.

The V and J genes are TRBV20-1 and TRBJ2-7; maybe TRBD1 (6 bases). Per germline, CDR1 DFQATT and CDR2 SNEGSKA (reference sequence). The V end lost 7 bases, the J end lost 5 bases, and 12 bases lay between the germline ends. The CDR3 covers 11 residues. The CDR3: CSGDRYNEQYF. The CDR3 region has the DNA TGCAGTGGCGACAGGTACAACGAGCAGTACTTC.

This chain joins TRBV9 and TRBJ2-5; 9 positions match TRBD1. The CDR3 spans 16 residues. Per germline, CDR1 SGDLS and CDR2 YYNGEE. With V trimmed by 0 bases and J by 2 bases, 5 bases remained unmatched. The CDR3 nucleotides read TGTGCCAGCAGCGTAGGGTTGGGACAGGGACAAGAGACCCAGTACTTC. Translated: CASSVGLGQGQETQYF. Together with reference TRBV9 and TRBJ2-5, the CDR3 gives the full variable domain: DSGVTQTPKHLITATGQRVTLRCSPRSGDLSVYWYQQSLDQGLQFLIQYYNGEERAKGNILERFSAQQFPDLHSELNLSSLELGDSALYFCASSVGLGQGQETQYFGPGTRLLVL.

V is TRBV5-1 and J is TRBJ2-5; D is unclear. The V gene's germline CDR1 is SGHRS and CDR2 YFSETQ. The CDR3 runs 13 residues. Trimming shortened V by 0 bases and J by 4 bases, and 7 bases separated the two germline ends. In nucleotides, the CDR3 is TGCGCCAGCAGCTTGGAACCCGGAGAGACCCAGTACTTC. This codes for CASSLEPGETQYF.